A selection of T cell receptor beta chains follows, all from one sample in a study of blood T cells in healthy people across ages. Via MiXCR, TCRdb re-called the 5' RACE reads, giving one row per CDR3 protein. The table has about 760,000 distinct CDR3 sequences, 25% seen once; the top ten hold roughly 9%. In addition, the sample was reused for a study of T cells of mothers and their children.

The specimen sequenced was blood. The receptors shown here come from a boy between 5 and 17 years old in good health. Both conserved end residues are part of each CDR3. A D gene is named only where the DNA matches it firmly. Expanded clones get a size class; other rows say once, few or many, or leave the size out.

TRBV14,NA,NA,TRBJ2-1,TGTGCCAGCAGCCCCACAGCGGCTCCCCAATTCTTC,CASSPTAAPQFF
TRBV20-1,NA,NA,TRBJ2-1,TGCAGTGCTAGGCGTAGGGCGGGTGAGCAGTTCTTC,CSARRRAGEQFF
TRBV12-3/TRBV12-4,TRBD1,few,TRBJ1-4,TGTGCCACCGGGACAGGGGGTGACGAAAAACTGTTTTTT,CATGTGGDEKLFF
TRBV7-2,NA,NA,TRBJ1-2,TGTGCCAGCAGCTTCGGTGGTCGGGACTATGGCTACACCTTC,CASSFGGRDYGYTF
TRBV28,NA,NA,TRBJ2-2,TGTGCCAGCAAGAGAAGGGACACCGGGGAGCTGTTTTTT,CASKRRDTGELFF
TRBV20-1,TRBD2,NA,TRBJ2-4,TGCAGTGCTAGAGATTGGGAGGGGACCGCCAAAAACATTCAGTACTTC,CSARDWEGTAKNIQYF
TRBV29-1,NA,many,TRBJ2-6,TGCAGCGTTGGGAGGATAGGGGCCAACGTCCTGACTTTC,CSVGRIGANVLTF
TRBV9,NA,NA,TRBJ2-7,TGTGCCAGCAGCCCTTACGACGGGGTGTCCTCCTACGAGCAGTACTTC,CASSPYDGVSSYEQYF
TRBV7-9,TRBD2,NA,TRBJ2-7,TGTGCCAGCAGCTCACTAGCGTCAACCTACGAGCAGTACTTC,CASSSLASTYEQYF
TRBV12-3/TRBV12-4,NA,NA,TRBJ2-5,TGTGCCAGCAGTCACTACCCTTCGGGCTACCAAGAGACCCAGTACTTC,CASSHYPSGYQETQYF
TRBV7-3,TRBD1,few,TRBJ2-3,TGTGCCAGCAGCTTAATGGGGGACAGCTCAGGTACGCAGTATTTT,CASSLMGDSSGTQYF
TRBV29-1,NA,once,TRBJ2-3,TGCAGCGTCTTGACGGGACCCACAGATACGCAGTATTTT,CSVLTGPTDTQYF
TRBV7-9,TRBD1,few,TRBJ2-5,TGTGCCAGCAGCTTACCCGGGACAGGGCTGGTCAGAGAGACCCAGTACTTC,CASSLPGTGLVRETQYF
TRBV4-2,NA,NA,TRBJ2-7,TGTGCCAGCAGCCAAGGAGGGGACTCTTCCTACGAGCAGTACTTC,CASSQGGDSSYEQYF
TRBV7-9,TRBD1,NA,TRBJ1-4,TGTGCCAGCAGCACGACAGGGTTTCATGAAAAACTGTTTTTT,CASSTTGFHEKLFF
TRBV9,NA,few,TRBJ2-1,TGTGCCAGCAGCGTTCTTGGAGGGGCAGAGAATGAGCAGTTCTTC,CASSVLGGAENEQFF
TRBV7-2,TRBD2,NA,TRBJ2-7,TGTGCCAGCAGCTTAACAGCTAGCGGCTACGAGCAGTGCTTC,CASSLTASGYEQCF
TRBV2,NA,NA,TRBJ2-6,TGTGCCAGCAGTCCAGGGCTGGGCGGGGCCAACGTCCTGACTTTC,CASSPGLGGANVLTF
TRBV29-1,TRBD2,NA,TRBJ2-3,TGCAGCGTCTATACTAGCGGCCCCACAGATACGCAGTATTTT,CSVYTSGPTDTQYF
TRBV13,NA,NA,TRBJ2-5,TGTGCCAGCAGCTTAGGCGCTCCCGTCGAGACCCAGTACTTC,CASSLGAPVETQYF
TRBV7-2,NA,few,TRBJ2-3,TGTGCCAGCAGCTTAGTCTCAGCGCTGGGGACAGATACGCAGTATTTT,CASSLVSALGTDTQYF
TRBV7-6,TRBD2,few,TRBJ2-1,TGTGCCAGCAGCGTATTCCTAGCGGGGGGGCTGGCTGAGCAGTTCTTC,CASSVFLAGGLAEQFF
TRBV20-1,NA,NA,TRBJ1-1,TGCAATGCCCTGAAAATGAACACTGAAGCTTTCTTT,CNALKMNTEAFF
TRBV6-2/TRBV6-3,NA,few,TRBJ2-2,TGTGCCAGCAGTTACAAAGGCGGGGGCAACACCGGGGAGCTGTTTTTT,CASSYKGGGNTGELFF